This TCR beta chain was recovered during a study of blood T cell repertoires in COVID-19. Study context: COVID-19 samples collected from the United States, Italy and Spain covered acute and convalescent phases. Nucleic acid was either cDNA or gDNA, and it came from T cells, B-cell-depleted T cells, or PBMCs.

V dropped 2 bases and J dropped 5 bases, with 15 bases sitting between them. The germline V gene encodes CDR1 MNHEY and CDR2 SVGEGT. The CDR3 contains 15 residues. Study processing details: Cell counts per sample came from amplifying reference gene primers. Generated by immunoSEQ multiplex PCR, the TCRdb table keeps only in-frame clones and is missing some. D and trimming were read from the DNA, whereas the V and J calls and clone size are those reported in that table. This sample has around 350,000 clones; 85% to 90% occur once, and the top ten carry 3%. The sequenced sample was peripheral blood. The V and J genes are TRBV6-2 or TRBV6-3 and TRBJ2-5; D is possibly TRBD1 (6 bases). The sequence was collected from a human donor in a cohort sampled during active COVID-19. The CDR3 DNA is TGTGCCAGCAGTTACGGGGACACTAGGGGGGAGACCCAGTACTTC. Translation gives CASSYGDTRGETQYF.